The rows below give T cell receptor beta chains drawn from one sample of a study of T cell responses to AZD1222 COVID-19 vaccine. Method: immunoSEQ multiplex PCR; TCRdb's copy keeps in-frame clones and lacks some. This sample has under 120,000 clones, with roughly 87% found just once. The specimen was peripheral blood, collected 28 days after the second AZD1222 dose. These receptor sequences come from an adult who received the AZD1222 COVID-19 vaccine. Each CDR3 is given with its conserved first and last residue. Fields, in order: D gene, clone size, J gene, V gene, CDR3 protein, CDR3 DNA. The D gene is left open where the match is weak. Clone size is shown for a subset of rows, as once, few, many or a class of expanded clone.

.	.	TRBJ2-7	TRBV9	CASSVGIAQDSYEQYF	TGTGCCAGCAGCGTAGGCATAGCGCAAGACTCCTACGAGCAGTACTTC
.	.	TRBJ1-2	TRBV28	CASSFGQIYGYTF	TGTGCCAGCAGTTTCGGACAGATCTATGGCTACACCTTC
.	.	TRBJ2-7	TRBV7-3	CASSPKSHSYEQYF	TGTGCCAGCAGCCCAAAATCACACTCCTACGAGCAGTACTTC
TRBD2	once	TRBJ2-1	TRBV3-1/TRBV3-2	CASSQVAGVIYNEQFF	TGTGCCAGCAGCCAAGTGGCGGGAGTCATCTACAATGAGCAGTTCTTC
.	.	TRBJ1-2	TRBV7-6	CASSSDGYTF	TGTGCCAGCAGCTCAGACGGCTACACCTTC
.	few	TRBJ2-3	TRBV5-3	CARRHPSALRRDTQYF	TGTGCCAGAAGACACCCTAGCGCGTTGAGGAGAGATACGCAGTATTTT
.	.	TRBJ2-2	TRBV6-5	CASSRLNTGELFF	TGTGCCAGCAGTCGACTAAACACCGGGGAGCTGTTTTTT
.	.	TRBJ1-2	TRBV3-1/TRBV3-2	CASSQLGAPLLGYTF	TGTGCCAGCAGCCAATTGGGGGCGCCCCTCCTTGGCTACACCTTC
.	.	TRBJ2-7	TRBV27	CASSQSDPSYEQYF	TGTGCCAGCAGTCAATCGGACCCCTCCTACGAGCAGTACTTC
TRBD1	once	TRBJ2-7	TRBV19	CASSISRDSSYEQYF	TGTGCCAGTAGTATAAGCCGGGACAGCTCCTACGAGCAGTACTTC
TRBD1	.	TRBJ1-5	TRBV6-5	CASSITGALNQPQHF	TGTGCCAGCAGTATAACAGGGGCTCTCAATCAGCCCCAGCATTTT
.	.	TRBJ2-7	TRBV18	CASSPGTSSSYEQYF	TGTGCCAGCTCACCAGGGACTTCAAGCTCCTACGAGCAGTACTTC
.	.	TRBJ1-2	TRBV19	CASNLNSVLNYGYTF	TGTGCCAGTAATCTGAACAGCGTCTTAAACTATGGCTACACCTTC
TRBD2	.	TRBJ2-3	TRBV28	CASSPPRLAGQISTSTDTQYF	TGTGCCAGCAGTCCCCCGAGACTAGCGGGGCAAATCTCCACTAGCACAGATACGCAGTATTTT
TRBD1	.	TRBJ1-4	TRBV9	CASSPRQGSTNEKLFF	TGTGCCAGCAGCCCAAGACAGGGCTCAACTAATGAAAAACTGTTTTTT
.	.	TRBJ2-1	TRBV25-1	CASSGDFIRPTYNEQFF	TGTGCCAGCAGTGGGGATTTTATAAGGCCTACCTACAATGAGCAGTTCTTC
.	.	TRBJ1-2	TRBV3-1/TRBV3-2	CASSQDRERGYTF	TGTGCCAGCAGCCAAGACAGGGAACGAGGCTACACCTTC
.	.	TRBJ1-6	TRBV13	CASSLGRANSPLHF	TGTGCCAGCAGCTTAGGCCGTGCTAATTCACCCCTCCACTTT
.	.	TRBJ2-3	TRBV28	CASSLMAEITDTQYF	TGTGCCAGCAGTTTGATGGCAGAAATTACAGATACGCAGTATTTT
.	.	TRBJ1-5	TRBV7-9	CASSRNDQPQHF	TGTGCCAGCAGCCGCAACGATCAGCCCCAGCATTTT
.	.	TRBJ1-2	TRBV28	CASSYFPEANYGYTF	TGTGCCAGCAGTTACTTTCCGGAAGCTAACTATGGCTACACCTTC
.	.	TRBJ1-2	TRBV28	CASSPDNYGYTF	TGTGCCAGCAGTCCAGATAACTATGGCTACACCTTC
TRBD1	.	TRBJ1-1	TRBV3-1/TRBV3-2	CASSQTGGLTTEAFF	TGTGCCAGCAGCCAAACAGGGGGCCTGACCACTGAAGCTTTCTTT
.	.	TRBJ1-2	TRBV6-1	CASSDQGESYGYTF	TGTGCCAGCAGTGATCAAGGGGAAAGCTATGGCTACACCTTC
.	.	TRBJ1-1	TRBV2	CASSPGWQGLSEAFF	TGTGCCAGCAGTCCTGGGTGGCAGGGATTATCTGAAGCTTTCTTT
.	.	TRBJ2-7	TRBV3-1/TRBV3-2	CASSQGDLTNYEQYF	TGTGCCAGCAGCCAGGGGGACCTCACGAACTACGAGCAGTACTTC
.	once	TRBJ1-1	TRBV4-3	CASSQGRNTEAFF	TGCGCCAGCAGCCAAGGTCGGAACACTGAAGCTTTCTTT
.	.	TRBJ1-2	TRBV4-1	CASSQDLSVYGYTF	TGCGCCAGCAGCCAAGACCTCTCGGTCTATGGCTACACCTTC
TRBD1	many	TRBJ1-1	TRBV4-3	CASSQVGQGSAEAFF	TGCGCCAGCAGCCAAGTCGGACAGGGGTCTGCTGAAGCTTTCTTT
.	.	TRBJ2-1	TRBV5-1	CASSLSELGGYNEQFF	TGCGCCAGCAGCTTGTCTGAGCTAGGGGGGTACAATGAGCAGTTCTTC
.	.	TRBJ1-1	TRBV6-1	CASSEPNMNTEAFF	TGTGCCAGCAGTGAGCCTAACATGAACACTGAAGCTTTCTTT
TRBD1	.	TRBJ1-1	TRBV30	CAWSVLGGGTEAFF	TGTGCCTGGAGTGTGCTAGGGGGCGGAACTGAAGCTTTCTTT
.	.	TRBJ2-5	TRBV9	CASSVGPRVRQRSEETQYF	TGTGCCAGCAGCGTAGGGCCCCGGGTGCGACAGCGTTCGGAAGAGACCCAGTACTTC
.	.	TRBJ1-5	TRBV28	CASSLLSSDQPQHF	TGTGCCAGCAGTTTATTAAGTTCGGATCAGCCCCAGCATTTT
TRBD1	.	TRBJ1-5	TRBV19	CASSITQGDSNQPQHF	TGTGCCAGTAGTATAACACAGGGGGACAGCAATCAGCCCCAGCATTTT
.	.	TRBJ1-5	TRBV2	CASSGVRGLGVSNQPQHF	TGTGCCAGCAGTGGCGTTCGGGGCCTGGGCGTTAGCAATCAGCCCCAGCATTTT
TRBD1	.	TRBJ2-7	TRBV30	CAWSRGQGGSYEQYF	TGTGCCTGGAGCCGGGGACAGGGGGGATCCTACGAGCAGTACTTC
.	few	TRBJ1-2	TRBV3-1/TRBV3-2	CASSQGIQGQGYTF	TGTGCCAGCAGCCAAGGAATACAGGGCCAAGGCTACACCTTC
TRBD2	once	TRBJ2-7	TRBV29-1	CSVERASGSYEQYF	TGCAGCGTTGAGAGGGCTAGCGGGAGTTACGAGCAGTACTTC